One and the same sample provided the 3 T cell receptor beta chains below, sequenced in a study of shared clonotypes between healthy human individuals. The repertoire was sequenced with immunoSEQ multiplex PCR; TCRdb's copy has only in-frame clones and lacks some. Of approximately 2.5 million clones listed, 93% are singletons. The sequencing sample was made of naive CD4+ T cells from PBMCs. Indicated subset: CD45RA+ positively selected. These receptors were obtained from a man aged 18-30 years in good health. Some clones in this sample may be carry-over from other donors' samples.

This chain uses TRBV6-5 with TRBJ1-2, with D possibly matching TRBD1 (5 bases). The germline V gene encodes CDR1 MNHEY and CDR2 SVGAGI. Trimming cost V 6 bases and J 1 base, with 9 bases left between them. The CDR3 has 13 amino acids. In DNA form, the CDR3 reads TGTGCCAGCAGAACCGACAGTAACTATGGCTACACCTTC. As protein: CASRTDSNYGYTF.

Details on this clone: Other nucleotide sequences from this sample produce the same CDR3. The chain employs TRBV29-1 and TRBJ2-5; D is perhaps TRBD2 (6 bases). The germline V gene has CDR1 SQVTM and CDR2 ANQGSEA. V shed 7 bases and J shed 3 bases, with 12 bases lying between them. The CDR3 is made up of 12 amino acids. CDR3 protein: CSARTGEETQYF. In DNA form, the CDR3 reads TGCAGCGCCAGGACGGGGGAAGAGACCCAGTACTTC.

V usage is TRBV28 and J usage is TRBJ2-5; TRBD2 agrees at 8 bases. Trimming took 2 bases from V and 4 from J; bases not matched to a gene: 9. This CDR3 has 16 amino acids. The germline V gene encodes CDR1 MDHEN and CDR2 SYDVKM. CDR3 sequence (DNA): TGTGCCAGCAGTTTACGGGGGGGCGCGCCCCCAGAGACCCAGTACTTC. This sequence encodes CASSLRGGAPPETQYF.